The clone carrying this T cell receptor (beta chain) was seen a handful of times. The data stem from a study of cytomegalovirus exposure and HLA in healthy donors. The PCR employed 60 Vbeta primers together with 13 Jbeta primers. Repertoires were generated with immunoSEQ multiplex PCR, while TCRdb's copy carries only in-frame clones and drops some. The repertoire holds over 150,000 clones, over 70% seen once, with approximately 3% in the top ten. With V trimmed by 8 bases and J by 6 bases, 6 bases remained unmatched. This CDR3 is 13 amino acids long. The germline V gene has CDR1 MNHNY and CDR2 SVGAGI (reference sequence).

The chain joins TRBV6-6 to TRBJ1-5, with 8 bases that match TRBD1. The sample was PBMCs. This TCR came from a woman aged 50 to 60 in good health and CMV-seropositive. CDR3: CASGQGVFQPQHF. The CDR3 DNA sequence: TGTGCCAGCGGACAGGGAGTATTTCAGCCCCAGCATTTT.